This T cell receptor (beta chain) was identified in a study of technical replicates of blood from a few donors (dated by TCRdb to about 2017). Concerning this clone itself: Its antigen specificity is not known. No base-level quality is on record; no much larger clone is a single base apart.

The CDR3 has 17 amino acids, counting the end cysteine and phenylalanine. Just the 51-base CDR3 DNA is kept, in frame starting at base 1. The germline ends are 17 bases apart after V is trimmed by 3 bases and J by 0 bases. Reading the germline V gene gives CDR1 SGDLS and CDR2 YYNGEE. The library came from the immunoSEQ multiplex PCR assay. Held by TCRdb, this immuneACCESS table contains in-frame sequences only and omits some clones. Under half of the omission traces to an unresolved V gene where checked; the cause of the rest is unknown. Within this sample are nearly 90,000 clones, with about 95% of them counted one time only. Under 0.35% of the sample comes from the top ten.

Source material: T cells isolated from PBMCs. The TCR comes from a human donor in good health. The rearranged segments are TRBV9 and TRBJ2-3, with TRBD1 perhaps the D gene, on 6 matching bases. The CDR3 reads CASSAGQITSSTDTQYF. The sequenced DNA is TGTGCCAGCAGCGCCGGACAGATTACATCTAGCACAGATACGCAGTATTTT.